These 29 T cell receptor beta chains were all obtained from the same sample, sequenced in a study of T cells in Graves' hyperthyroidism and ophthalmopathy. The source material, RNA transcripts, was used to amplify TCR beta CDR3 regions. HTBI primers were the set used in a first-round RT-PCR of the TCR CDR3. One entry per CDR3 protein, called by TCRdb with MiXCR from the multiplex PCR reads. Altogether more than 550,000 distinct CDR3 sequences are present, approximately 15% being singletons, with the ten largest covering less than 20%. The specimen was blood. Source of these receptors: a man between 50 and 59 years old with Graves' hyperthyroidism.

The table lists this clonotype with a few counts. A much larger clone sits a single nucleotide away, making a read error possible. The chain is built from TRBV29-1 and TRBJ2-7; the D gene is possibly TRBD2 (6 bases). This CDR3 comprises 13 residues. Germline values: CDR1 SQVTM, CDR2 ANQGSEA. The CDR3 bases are TGCAGTATCCGGGGAGGAGACGTTTACGAGCAGTACTTC. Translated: CSIRGGDVYEQYF.

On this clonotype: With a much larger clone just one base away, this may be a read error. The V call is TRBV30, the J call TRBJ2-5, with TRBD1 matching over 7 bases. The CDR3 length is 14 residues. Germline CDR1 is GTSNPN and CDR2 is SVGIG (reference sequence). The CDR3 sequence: CAWSQTGAVETQCF. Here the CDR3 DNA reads TGTGCCTGGAGTCAAACAGGGGCCGTAGAGACCCAGTGCTTC.

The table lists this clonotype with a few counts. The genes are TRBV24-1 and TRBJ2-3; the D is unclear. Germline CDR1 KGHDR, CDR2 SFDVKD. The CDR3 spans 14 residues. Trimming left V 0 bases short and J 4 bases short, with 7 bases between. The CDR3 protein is CATSDLLAPDTQYF. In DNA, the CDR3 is TGTGCCACCAGTGATTTGCTGGCGCCAGATACGCAGTATTTT.

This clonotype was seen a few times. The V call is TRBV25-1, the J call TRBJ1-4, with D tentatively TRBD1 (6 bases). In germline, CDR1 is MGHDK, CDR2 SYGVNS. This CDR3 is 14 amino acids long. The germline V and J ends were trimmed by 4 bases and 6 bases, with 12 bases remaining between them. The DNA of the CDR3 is TGTGCCAGCAGTGCGTACAGGGAGGATGAAAAACTGTTTTTT. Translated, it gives CASSAYREDEKLFF.

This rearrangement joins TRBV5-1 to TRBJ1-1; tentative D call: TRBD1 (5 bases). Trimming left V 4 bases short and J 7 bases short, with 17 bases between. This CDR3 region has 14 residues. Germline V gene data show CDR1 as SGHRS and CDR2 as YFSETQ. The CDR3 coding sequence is TGCGCCAGCAGCCCCCAGGCACAGGCTTTTGAAGCTTTCTTT. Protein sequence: CASSPQAQAFEAFF.

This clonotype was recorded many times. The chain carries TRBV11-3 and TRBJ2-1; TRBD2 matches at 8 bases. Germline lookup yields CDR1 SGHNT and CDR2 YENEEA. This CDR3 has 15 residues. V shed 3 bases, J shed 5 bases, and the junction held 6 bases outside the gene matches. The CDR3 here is CASSFEVAGHNEQFF. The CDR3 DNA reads TGTGCCAGCAGCTTTGAGGTAGCGGGACACAATGAGCAGTTCTTC.

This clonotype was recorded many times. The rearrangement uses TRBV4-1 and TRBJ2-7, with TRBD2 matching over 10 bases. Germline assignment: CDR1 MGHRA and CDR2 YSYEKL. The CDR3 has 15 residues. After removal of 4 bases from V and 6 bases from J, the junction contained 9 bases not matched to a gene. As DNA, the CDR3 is TGCGCCAGCAGCCGCCAACTAGCGGGAAGTCGCGAGCAGTACTTC. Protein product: CASSRQLAGSREQYF.

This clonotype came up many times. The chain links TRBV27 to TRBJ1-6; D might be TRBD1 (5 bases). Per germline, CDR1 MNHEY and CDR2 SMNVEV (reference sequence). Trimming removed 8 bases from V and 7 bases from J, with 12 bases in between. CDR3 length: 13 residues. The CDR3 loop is CASQGMANSPLHF. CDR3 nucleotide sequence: TGTGCCAGCCAGGGAATGGCCAATTCACCCCTCCACTTT.

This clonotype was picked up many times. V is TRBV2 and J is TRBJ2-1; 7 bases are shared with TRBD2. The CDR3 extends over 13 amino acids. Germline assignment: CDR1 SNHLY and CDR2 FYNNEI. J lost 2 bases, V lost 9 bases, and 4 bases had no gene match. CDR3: CASLADTYNEQFF. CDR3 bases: TGTGCCAGTCTAGCGGATACCTACAATGAGCAGTTCTTC. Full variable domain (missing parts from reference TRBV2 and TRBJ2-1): EPEVTQTPSHQVTQMGQEVILRCVPISNHLYFYWYRQILGQKVEFLVSFYNNEISEKSEIFDDQFSVERPDGSNFTLKIRSTKLEDSAMYFCASLADTYNEQFFGPGTRLTVL.

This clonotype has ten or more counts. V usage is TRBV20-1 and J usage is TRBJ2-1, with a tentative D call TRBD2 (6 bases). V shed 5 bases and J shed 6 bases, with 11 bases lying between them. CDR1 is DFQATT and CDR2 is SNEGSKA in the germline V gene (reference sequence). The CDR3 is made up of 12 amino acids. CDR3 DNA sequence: TGCAGTGCTTCCTTGGGGGGCAATGAGCAGTTCTTC. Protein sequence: CSASLGGNEQFF.

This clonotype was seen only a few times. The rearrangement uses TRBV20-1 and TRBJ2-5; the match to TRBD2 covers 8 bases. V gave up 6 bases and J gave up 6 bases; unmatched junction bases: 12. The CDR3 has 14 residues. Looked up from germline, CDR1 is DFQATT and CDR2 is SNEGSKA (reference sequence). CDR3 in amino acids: CSAMSGRRIKTQYF. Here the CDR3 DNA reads TGCAGTGCGATGAGCGGGAGACGGATAAAGACCCAGTACTTC.

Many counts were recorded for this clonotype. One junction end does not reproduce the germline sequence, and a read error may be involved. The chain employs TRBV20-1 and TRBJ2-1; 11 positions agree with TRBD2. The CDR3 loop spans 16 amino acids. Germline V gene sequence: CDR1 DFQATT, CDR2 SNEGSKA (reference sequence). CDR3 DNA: TGCAGTGCGAGAGTGACTAGCGGGAAGTCCTACAATGAGCAGTTCTTC. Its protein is CSARVTSGKSYNEQFF.

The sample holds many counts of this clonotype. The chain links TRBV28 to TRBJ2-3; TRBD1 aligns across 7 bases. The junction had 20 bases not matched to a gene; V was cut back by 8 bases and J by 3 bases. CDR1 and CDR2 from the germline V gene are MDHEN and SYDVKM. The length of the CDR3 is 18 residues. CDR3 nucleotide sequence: TGTGCCAGCCCCCCCCGGTTCCGACAGGGATCGGAGACAGATACGCAGTATTTT. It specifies CASPPRFRQGSETDTQYF.

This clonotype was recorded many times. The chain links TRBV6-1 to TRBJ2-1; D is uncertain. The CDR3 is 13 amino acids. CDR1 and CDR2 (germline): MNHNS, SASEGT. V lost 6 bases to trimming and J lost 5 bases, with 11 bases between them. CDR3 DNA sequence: TGTGCCAGCAGCGGCGTGGTTGACAATGAGCAGTTCTTC. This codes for CASSGVVDNEQFF.

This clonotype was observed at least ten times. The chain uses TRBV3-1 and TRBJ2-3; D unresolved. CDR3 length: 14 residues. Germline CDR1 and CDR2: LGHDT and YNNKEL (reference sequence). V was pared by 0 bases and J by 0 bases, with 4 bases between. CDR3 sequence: CASSQDWSTDTQYF. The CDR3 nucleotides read TGTGCCAGCAGCCAAGACTGGAGCACAGATACGCAGTATTTT.

The chain's CDR3 is CASRQQGAGYGYTF. The CDR3 DNA reads TGTGCCAGCAGGCAACAGGGGGCGGGCTATGGCTACACCTTC. This rearrangement joins TRBV12-3 or TRBV12-4 to TRBJ1-2, with 9 bases lining up with TRBD1. V lost 6 bases and J lost 4; bases outside the gene matches: 6. This CDR3 has 14 residues.

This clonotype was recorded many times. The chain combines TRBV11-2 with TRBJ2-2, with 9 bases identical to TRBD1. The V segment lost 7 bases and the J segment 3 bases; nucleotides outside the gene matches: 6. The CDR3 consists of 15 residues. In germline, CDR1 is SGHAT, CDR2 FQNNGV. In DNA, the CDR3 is TGTGCCAGCACCCGGGACAGGGCCCACACCGGGGAGCTGTTTTTT. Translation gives CASTRDRAHTGELFF.

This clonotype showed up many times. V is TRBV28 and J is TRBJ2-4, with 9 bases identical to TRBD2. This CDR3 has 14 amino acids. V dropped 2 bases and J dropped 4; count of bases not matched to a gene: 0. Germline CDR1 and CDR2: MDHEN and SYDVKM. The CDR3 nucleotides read TGTGCCAGCAGTTTAACTAGCGGGAAAAACATTCAGTACTTC. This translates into CASSLTSGKNIQYF.

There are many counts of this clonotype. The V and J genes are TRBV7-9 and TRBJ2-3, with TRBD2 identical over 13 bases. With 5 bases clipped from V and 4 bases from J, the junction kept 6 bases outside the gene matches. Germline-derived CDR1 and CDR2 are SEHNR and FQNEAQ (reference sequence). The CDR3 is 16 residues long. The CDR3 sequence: CASSKGLAGVSDTQYF. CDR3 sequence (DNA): TGTGCCAGCAGCAAAGGACTAGCGGGAGTTTCAGATACGCAGTATTTT. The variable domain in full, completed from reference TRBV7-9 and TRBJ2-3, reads DTGVSQNPRHKITKRGQNVTFRCDPISEHNRLYWYRQTLGQGPEFLTYFQNEAQLEKSRLLSDRFSAERPKGSFSTLEIQRTEQGDSAMYLCASSKGLAGVSDTQYFGPGTRLTVL.

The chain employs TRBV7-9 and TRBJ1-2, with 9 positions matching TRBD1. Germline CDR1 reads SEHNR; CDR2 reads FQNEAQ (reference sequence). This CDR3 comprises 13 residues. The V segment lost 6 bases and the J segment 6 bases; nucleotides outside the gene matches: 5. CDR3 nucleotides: TGTGCCAGCAGTGGAGGGACAGGGAATGGCTACACCTTC. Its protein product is CASSGGTGNGYTF.

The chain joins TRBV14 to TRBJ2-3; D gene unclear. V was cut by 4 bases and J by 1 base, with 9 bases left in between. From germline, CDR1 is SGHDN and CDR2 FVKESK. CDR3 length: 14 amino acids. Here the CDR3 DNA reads TGTGCCAGCAGCCCTTCCTTTCGCACAGATACGCAGTATTTT. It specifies CASSPSFRTDTQYF.

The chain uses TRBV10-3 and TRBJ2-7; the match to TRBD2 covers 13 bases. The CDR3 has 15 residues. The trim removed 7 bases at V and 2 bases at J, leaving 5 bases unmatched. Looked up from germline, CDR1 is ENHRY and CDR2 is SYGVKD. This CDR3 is CAITPGLAGAYEQYF. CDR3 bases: TGTGCCATCACTCCCGGACTAGCGGGAGCCTACGAGCAGTACTTC.

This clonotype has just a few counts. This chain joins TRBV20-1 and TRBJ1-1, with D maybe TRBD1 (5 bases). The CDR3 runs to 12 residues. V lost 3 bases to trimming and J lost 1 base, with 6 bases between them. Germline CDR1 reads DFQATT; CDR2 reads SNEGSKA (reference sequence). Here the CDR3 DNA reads TGCAGTGCTAGGGGGGGGAACACTGAAGCTTTCTTT. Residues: CSARGGNTEAFF.

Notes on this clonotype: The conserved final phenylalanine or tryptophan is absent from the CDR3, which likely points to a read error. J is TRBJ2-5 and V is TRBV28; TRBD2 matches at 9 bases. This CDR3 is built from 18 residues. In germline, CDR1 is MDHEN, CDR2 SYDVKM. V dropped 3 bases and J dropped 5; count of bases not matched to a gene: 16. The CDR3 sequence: CASSLLAGPWGGEETQYS. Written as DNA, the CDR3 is TGTGCCAGCAGTTTGCTAGCGGGGCCGTGGGGGGGCGAGGAGACCCAGTACTCC.

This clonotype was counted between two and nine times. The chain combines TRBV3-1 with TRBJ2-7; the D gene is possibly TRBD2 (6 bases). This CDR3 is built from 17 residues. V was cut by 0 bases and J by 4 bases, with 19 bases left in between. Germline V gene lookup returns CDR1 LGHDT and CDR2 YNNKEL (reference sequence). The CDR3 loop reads CASSQDRGDSGTYEQYF. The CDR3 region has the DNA TGTGCCAGCAGCCAAGACCGAGGTGATAGCGGAACTTACGAGCAGTACTTC.

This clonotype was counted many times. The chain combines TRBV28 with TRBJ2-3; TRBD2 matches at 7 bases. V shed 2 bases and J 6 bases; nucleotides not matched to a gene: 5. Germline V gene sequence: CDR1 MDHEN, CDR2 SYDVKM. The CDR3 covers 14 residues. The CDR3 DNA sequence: TGTGCCAGCAGTTTAGGACTAGATGCGGATACGCAGTATTTT. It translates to CASSLGLDADTQYF.

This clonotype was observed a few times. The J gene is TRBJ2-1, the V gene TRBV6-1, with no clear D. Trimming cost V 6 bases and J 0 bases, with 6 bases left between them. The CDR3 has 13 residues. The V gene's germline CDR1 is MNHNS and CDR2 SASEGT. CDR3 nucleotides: TGTGCCAGCAGCCCCTACTCCTACAATGAGCAGTTCTTC. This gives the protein CASSPYSYNEQFF.

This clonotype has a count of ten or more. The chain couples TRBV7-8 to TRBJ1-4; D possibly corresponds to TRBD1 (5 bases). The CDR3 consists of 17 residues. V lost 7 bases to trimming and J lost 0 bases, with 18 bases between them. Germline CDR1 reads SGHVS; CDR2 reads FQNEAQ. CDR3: CASTPRGGIPTNEKLFF. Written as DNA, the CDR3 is TGTGCCAGCACTCCGCGGGGCGGGATTCCAACTAATGAAAAACTGTTTTTT.

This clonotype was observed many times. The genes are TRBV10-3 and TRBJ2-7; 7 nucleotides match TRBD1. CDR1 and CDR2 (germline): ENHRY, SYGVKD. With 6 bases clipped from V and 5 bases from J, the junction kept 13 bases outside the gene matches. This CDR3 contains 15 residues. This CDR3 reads CAISGGYRGPNEQYF. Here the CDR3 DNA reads TGTGCCATCAGCGGTGGGTACAGGGGTCCCAACGAGCAGTACTTC.